The 13 T cell receptor beta chains below were found in one sample sequenced in a study of blood T cell repertoires in COVID-19. Produced via immunoSEQ multiplex PCR; TCRdb's table is partial and in-frame only. The sample holds about 240,000 clones, 86% seen once. The sample was peripheral blood. These receptors were taken from a woman aged 45-65 years with COVID-19, enrolled during active disease.

The rearrangement uses TRBV6-1 and TRBJ2-3; TRBD2 might be the D (5 bases). This CDR3 is built from 13 residues. V was cut by 3 bases and J by 4 bases, with 8 bases left in between. Germline V lookup: CDR1 MNHNS, CDR2 SASEGT. DNA for the CDR3: TGTGCCAGCAGTGAGGAGGTCCCAGATACGCAGTATTTT. This encodes CASSEEVPDTQYF.

This chain links TRBV6-5 with TRBJ1-1; the D gene is possibly TRBD1 (6 bases). This CDR3 is built from 15 residues. Germline lookup yields CDR1 MNHEY and CDR2 SVGAGI. V lost 2 bases and J 1 base, leaving 11 bases between the germline ends. The CDR3 sequence is CASSYDGRGNTEAFF. DNA for the CDR3: TGTGCCAGCAGTTACGACGGCAGGGGGAACACTGAAGCTTTCTTT.

The chain is built from TRBV7-9 and TRBJ1-2; the match to TRBD1 covers 8 bases. Germline V lookup: CDR1 SEHNR, CDR2 FQNEAQ (reference sequence). The J segment lost 2 bases and the V segment lost 5 bases, leaving 10 bases of the junction unmatched. The CDR3 is 16 residues long. CDR3 amino acids: CASSQGQALRNYGYTF. In DNA form, the CDR3 reads TGTGCCAGCAGCCAGGGACAGGCACTCAGAAACTATGGCTACACCTTC.

This chain uses TRBV14 with TRBJ1-5, with TRBD1 identical over 7 bases. V shed 1 base, J shed 7 bases, and the junction held 1 base outside the gene matches. The germline V gene encodes CDR1 SGHDN and CDR2 FVKESK. The CDR3 runs 13 residues. The CDR3 loop is CASSQGQGQPQHF. CDR3 nucleotides: TGTGCCAGCAGCCAAGGACAGGGCCAGCCCCAGCATTTT.

The V and J genes are TRBV10-3 and TRBJ2-7, with TRBD2 matching 10 bases. The ends lost 3 bases at V and 3 bases at J; junction bases unmatched: 11. The V gene's germline CDR1 is ENHRY and CDR2 SYGVKD. There are 17 residues in the CDR3. The DNA of the CDR3 is TGTGCCATCAGTGAAGGGAGTAGCGGGGGGATCCTCTACGAGCAGTACGTC. Protein sequence: CAISEGSSGGILYEQYV.

The chain is built from TRBV28 and TRBJ2-7; D not resolved. Germline V gene sequence: CDR1 MDHEN, CDR2 SYDVKM. CDR3 length: 14 amino acids. Between the trimmed V and J ends, which lost 6 bases and 2 bases, there was a span of 14 bases. The CDR3 protein is CASSPGQSAYEQYV. The DNA of the CDR3 is TGTGCCAGCAGCCCCGGTCAATCTGCCTACGAGCAGTACGTC.

V usage is TRBV28 and J usage is TRBJ2-7; 8 nucleotides agree with TRBD1. The germline CDR1 and CDR2 sequences are MDHEN and SYDVKM. The CDR3 is 13 residues long. V was clipped by 5 bases and J by 7 bases; unmatched bases: 7. The CDR3 nucleotides are TGTGCCAGCAGTACCCCCAGGGGGCGGGAGCAGTACGTC. It is translated as CASSTPRGREQYV.

V usage is TRBV12-3 or TRBV12-4 and J usage is TRBJ2-7, with D tentatively TRBD1 (6 bases). The CDR3 covers 11 residues. The ends were cut back, 6 bases at V and 7 bases at J, with 10 bases in the middle. The CDR3 sequence: CASRFTGEQYF. For the CDR3, the DNA is TGTGCCAGCAGATTTACAGGGGAGCAGTACTTC.

The CDR3 nucleotides read TGTGCCTCCCGACTAGCGATGGTAGAGACCCAGTACTTC. It codes for CASRLAMVETQYF. This chain connects TRBV28 to TRBJ2-5; TRBD2 agrees at 8 bases. Trimming took 11 bases from V and 4 from J; bases not matched to a gene: 9. This CDR3 is 13 amino acids long. In germline, CDR1 is MDHEN, CDR2 SYDVKM.

The chain uses TRBV27 and TRBJ2-7; 9 bases agree with TRBD2. The CDR3 totals 13 residues. CDR1 and CDR2 (germline): MNHEY, SMNVEV (reference sequence). V trimming: 10 bases; J trimming: 2 bases; junction bases outside the gene matches: 6. The DNA of the CDR3 is TGTGCCATTGGAGCGGGGGGCCCCTACGAGCAGTACTTC. It translates to CAIGAGGPYEQYF.

This chain links TRBV19 with TRBJ2-1; TRBD1 matches 9 bases. The V segment lost 0 bases and the J segment 6 bases; nucleotides outside the gene matches: 6. Germline lookup yields CDR1 LNHDA and CDR2 SQIVND (reference sequence). The CDR3 consists of 16 residues. The CDR3 DNA follows: TGTGCCAGTAGTATAGACTCCGGGACAGGGTTCAATGAGCAGTTCTTC. Translation: CASSIDSGTGFNEQFF.

This sequence joins TRBV2 and TRBJ1-5, with D possibly TRBD1 on 5 matching bases. With 1 base removed from V and 9 bases from J, the gap between germline ends came to 13 bases. The length of the CDR3 is 14 residues. The germline V gene has CDR1 SNHLY and CDR2 FYNNEI. The CDR3 DNA is TGTGCCAGCAGTGAAGGGGAGGGGTTTCGGCCCCAGCATTTT. Translating gives CASSEGEGFRPQHF.

The chain has TRBV2 and TRBJ1-5; D gene ambiguous. In germline, CDR1 is SNHLY, CDR2 FYNNEI. V was shortened by 3 bases and J by 0 bases, with 15 bases between the two germline ends. The CDR3 length is 17 residues. The CDR3 loop is CASSDGWVEGSNQPQHF. The CDR3 DNA follows: TGTGCCAGCAGTGACGGGTGGGTGGAGGGTAGCAATCAGCCCCAGCATTTT.